These T cell receptor beta chains were read from a single sample in a study of vaccination effects on CD4 cells after COVID-19. Sequenced by immunoSEQ multiplex PCR; TCRdb stores in-frame clones only, minus some. The table includes over 35,000 clones, over 65% detected once. The antigens these receptors bind are not known. This specimen consisted of CD4+ T cells from PBMCs cultured without peptide, obtained after COVID-19 vaccination. The receptors were gathered from a human donor who had a prior SARS-CoV-2 infection. Both conserved end residues are trimmed from each CDR3.

j_gene,v_gene,CDR3aa
TRBJ2-3,TRBV18,ASSPSKGGTDTQY
TRBJ2-4,TRBV5-8,ASSLGRSLTKNIQY
TRBJ2-1,TRBV12-3/TRBV12-4,ASTRNGYNEQF
TRBJ2-3,TRBV18,ASSPRLIPSDTQY
TRBJ2-1,TRBV5-1,ASSLATSSYNEQF
TRBJ1-2,TRBV29-1,SVKTGRDYGYT
TRBJ1-6,TRBV18,ASSPYGYNSPLH
TRBJ1-6,TRBV11-2,ASSLGSWNSPLH
TRBJ2-7,TRBV9,ASSVGGTFSYEQY
TRBJ2-2,TRBV5-5,ASSEREGVTGELF
TRBJ2-7,TRBV7-2,ASSLAPVGLYEQY
TRBJ2-7,TRBV20-1,SASYPAGGVYEQY
TRBJ2-2,TRBV15,ATSRVGPGELF
TRBJ1-1,TRBV3-1/TRBV3-2,ASSQGRYKVTEAF
TRBJ2-2,TRBV7-9,ASSPGLAAGELF
TRBJ2-5,TRBV7-8,ASSSLRGAETQY
TRBJ2-1,TRBV24-1,ATSDSLGAAYNEQF
TRBJ2-6,TRBV3-1/TRBV3-2,ASKLSVAGANVLT
TRBJ1-5,TRBV2,ASSLGQEDQPQH
TRBJ2-7,TRBV6-6,ASTAGGGSYEQY
TRBJ2-7,TRBV18,ASSPGGGGPHEQY
TRBJ2-1,TRBV10-3,AIATSGYRGDEQF
TRBJ2-5,TRBV7-9,ASSLWQGAQETQY
TRBJ1-5,TRBV12-3/TRBV12-4,ASSFPGNQPQH
TRBJ2-5,TRBV7-2,ASSLVAAAETQY
TRBJ2-3,TRBV25-1,ASDDRYRGGQGTQY
TRBJ2-3,TRBV6-5,ASSKLAGTQY